The sample holds a few counts of the clone carrying this T cell receptor beta chain. This sample was taken from a study of blood T cell repertoires in COVID-19. At the level of the study: Acute and convalescent COVID-19 samples came from the United States, Italy and Spain.

The authors' processing: Estimated nucleated cell counts came from reference gene primer amplification. The protocol was immunoSEQ multiplex PCR, while the TCRdb copy is restricted to in-frame clones and leaves out a portion. The DNA gave D and trimming, while V, J and clone size come from that table. The table shows around 200,000 clones, with around four fifths occurring only once. The CDR3 is 15 amino acids. Germline assignment: CDR1 SGHTA and CDR2 FQGNSA. Between the trimmed V and J ends, which lost 5 bases and 8 bases, there was a span of 18 bases. The sequencing sample was made of peripheral blood. The clonotype comes from a woman older than 75 with active or convalescent COVID-19. This chain uses TRBV7-2 with TRBJ2-2; D not certain. CDR3 nucleotides: TGTGCCAGCAGCCCCCTGAGGCAGACGGCTGGGGAGCTGTTTTTT. Its protein product is CASSPLRQTAGELFF.